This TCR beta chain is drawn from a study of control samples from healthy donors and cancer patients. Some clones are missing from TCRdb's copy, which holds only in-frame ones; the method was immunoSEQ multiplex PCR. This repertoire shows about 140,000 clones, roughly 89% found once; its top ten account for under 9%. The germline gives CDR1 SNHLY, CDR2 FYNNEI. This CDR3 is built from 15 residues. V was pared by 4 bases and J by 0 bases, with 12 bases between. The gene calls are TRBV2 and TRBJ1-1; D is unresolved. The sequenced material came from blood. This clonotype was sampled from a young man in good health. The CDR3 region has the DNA TGTGCCAGCAGTGTACTTGGCACGATGAACACTGAAGCTTTCTTT. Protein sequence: CASSVLGTMNTEAFF.